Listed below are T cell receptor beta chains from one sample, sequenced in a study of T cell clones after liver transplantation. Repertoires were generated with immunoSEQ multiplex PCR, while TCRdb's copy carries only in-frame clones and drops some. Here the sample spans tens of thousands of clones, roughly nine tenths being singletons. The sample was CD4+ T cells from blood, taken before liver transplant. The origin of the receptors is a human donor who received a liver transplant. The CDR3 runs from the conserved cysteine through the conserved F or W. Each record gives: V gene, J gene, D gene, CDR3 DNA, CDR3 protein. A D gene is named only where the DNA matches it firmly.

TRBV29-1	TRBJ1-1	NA	TGCAGCGTAGCTCCCGGGTGGGGCATGAACACTGAAGCTTTCTTT	CSVAPGWGMNTEAFF
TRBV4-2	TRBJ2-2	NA	TGTGCCAGCAGCCAATCAGGGGGGACCGGGGAGCTGTTTTTT	CASSQSGGTGELFF
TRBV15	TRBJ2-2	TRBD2	TGTGCCACCGCCCCCAGAGCGGGAGGGCCGAACACCGGGGAGCTGTTTTTT	CATAPRAGGPNTGELFF
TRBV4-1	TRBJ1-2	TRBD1	TGCGCCAGCAGCCAGGACCGAAGGACAGGGCATGGCTACACCTTC	CASSQDRRTGHGYTF
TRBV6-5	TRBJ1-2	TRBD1	TGTGCCAGCACGTATACAGGGGGCTTCTATGGCTACACCTTC	CASTYTGGFYGYTF
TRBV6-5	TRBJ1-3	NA	TGTGCCAGCAGTTACCAGATAGACTCTGGAAACACCATATATTTT	CASSYQIDSGNTIYF
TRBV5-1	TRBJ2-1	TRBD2	TGCGCCAGCAGCTTCGACGCGGGAGGGTACAATGAGCAGTTCTTC	CASSFDAGGYNEQFF
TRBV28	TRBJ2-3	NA	TGTGCCAGCAGCCCTACTGACATCGATACGCAGTATTTT	CASSPTDIDTQYF
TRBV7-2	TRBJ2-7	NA	TGTGCCAGCAGCTTAGAGGGGGTACGATACGAGCAGTACTTC	CASSLEGVRYEQYF
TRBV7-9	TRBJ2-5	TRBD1	TGTGCCAGCAGCTTAGCGCTATCCAGGGGGAGTCAAGAGACCCAGTACTTC	CASSLALSRGSQETQYF